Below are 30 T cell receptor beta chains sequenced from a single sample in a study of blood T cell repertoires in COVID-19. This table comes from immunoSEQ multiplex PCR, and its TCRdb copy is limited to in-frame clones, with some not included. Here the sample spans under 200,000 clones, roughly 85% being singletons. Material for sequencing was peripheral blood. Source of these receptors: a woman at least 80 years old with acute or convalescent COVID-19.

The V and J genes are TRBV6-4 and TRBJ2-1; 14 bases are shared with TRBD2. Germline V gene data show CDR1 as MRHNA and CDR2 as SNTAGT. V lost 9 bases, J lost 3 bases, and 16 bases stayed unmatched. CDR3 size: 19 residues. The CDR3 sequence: CASSFHPGLAGDRYNEQFF. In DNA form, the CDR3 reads TGTGCCAGTTCATTTCATCCGGGACTAGCGGGAGACCGCTACAATGAGCAGTTCTTC.

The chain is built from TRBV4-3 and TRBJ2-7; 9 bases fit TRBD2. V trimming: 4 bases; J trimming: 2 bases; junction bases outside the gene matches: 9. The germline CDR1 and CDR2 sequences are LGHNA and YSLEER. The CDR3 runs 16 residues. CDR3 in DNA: TGCGCCAGCAGCCGCGACCGCGGGAGGGCAACCTACGAGCAGTACTTC. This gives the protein CASSRDRGRATYEQYF.

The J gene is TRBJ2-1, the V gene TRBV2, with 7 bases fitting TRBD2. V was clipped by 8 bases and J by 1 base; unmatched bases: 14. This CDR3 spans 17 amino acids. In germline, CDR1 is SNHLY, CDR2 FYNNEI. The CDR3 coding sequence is TGTGCCAGCCTAAGGGGACTACGCATCTTGTCCTACAATGAGCAGTTCTTC. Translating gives CASLRGLRILSYNEQFF. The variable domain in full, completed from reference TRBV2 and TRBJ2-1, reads EPEVTQTPSHQVTQMGQEVILRCVPISNHLYFYWYRQILGQKVEFLVSFYNNEISEKSEIFDDQFSVERPDGSNFTLKIRSTKLEDSAMYFCASLRGLRILSYNEQFFGPGTRLTVL.

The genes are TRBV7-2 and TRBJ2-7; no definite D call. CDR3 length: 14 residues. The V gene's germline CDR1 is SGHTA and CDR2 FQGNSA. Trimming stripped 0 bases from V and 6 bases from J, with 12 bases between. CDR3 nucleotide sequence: TGTGCCAGCAGCTTAGCTGGGTATCCTAGCGAGCAGTACTTC. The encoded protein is CASSLAGYPSEQYF.

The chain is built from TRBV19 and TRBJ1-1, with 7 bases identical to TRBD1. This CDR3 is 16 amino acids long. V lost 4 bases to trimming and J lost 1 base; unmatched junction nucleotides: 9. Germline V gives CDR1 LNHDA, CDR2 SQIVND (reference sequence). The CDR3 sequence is CASSRGQATGNTEAFF. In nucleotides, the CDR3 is TGTGCCAGTAGTAGAGGACAGGCGACGGGGAACACTGAAGCTTTCTTT.

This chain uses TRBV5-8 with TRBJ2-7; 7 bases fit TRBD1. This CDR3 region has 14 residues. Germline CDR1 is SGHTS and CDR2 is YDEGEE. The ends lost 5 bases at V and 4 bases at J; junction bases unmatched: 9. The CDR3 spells CASRNRQGLYEQYF. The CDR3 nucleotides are TGTGCCAGCAGGAATAGACAGGGCTTATACGAGCAGTACTTC.

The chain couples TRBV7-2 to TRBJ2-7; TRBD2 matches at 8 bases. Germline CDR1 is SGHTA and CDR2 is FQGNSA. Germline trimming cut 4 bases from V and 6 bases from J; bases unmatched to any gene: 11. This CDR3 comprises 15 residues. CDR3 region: CASSSPRTSPAEQYF. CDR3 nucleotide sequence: TGTGCCAGCAGCTCGCCACGGACTAGCCCCGCCGAGCAGTACTTC.

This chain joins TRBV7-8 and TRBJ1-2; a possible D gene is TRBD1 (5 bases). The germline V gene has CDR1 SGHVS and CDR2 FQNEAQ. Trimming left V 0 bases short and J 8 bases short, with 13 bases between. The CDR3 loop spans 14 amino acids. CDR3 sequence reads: CASSLALREGGYTF. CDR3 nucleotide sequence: TGTGCCAGCAGCTTAGCACTCAGGGAAGGAGGCTACACCTTC.

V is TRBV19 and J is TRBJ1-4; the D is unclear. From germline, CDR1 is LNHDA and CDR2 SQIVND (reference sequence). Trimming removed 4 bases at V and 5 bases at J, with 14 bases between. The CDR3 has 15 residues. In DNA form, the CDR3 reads TGTGCCAGTAGTAGGCTGTGGACTCGCAATGAAAAACTGTTTTTT. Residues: CASSRLWTRNEKLFF.

This CDR3 reads CASSQGAGTSGSQTEQFF. CDR3 DNA sequence: TGCGCCAGCAGCCAGGGGGCTGGGACTAGCGGGAGTCAGACTGAGCAGTTCTTC. V and J are TRBV4-3 and TRBJ2-1, with 14 bases matching TRBD2. The CDR3 sequence is 18 residues long. Germline CDR1 is LGHNA and CDR2 is YSLEER. Trimming took 3 bases from V and 9 from J; bases not matched to a gene: 13.

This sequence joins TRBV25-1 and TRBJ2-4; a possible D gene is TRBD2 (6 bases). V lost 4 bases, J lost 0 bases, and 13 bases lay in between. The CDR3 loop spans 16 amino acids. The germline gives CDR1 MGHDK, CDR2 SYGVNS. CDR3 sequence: CASSVADYRAKNIQYF. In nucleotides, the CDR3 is TGTGCCAGCAGTGTGGCGGACTACCGAGCCAAAAACATTCAGTACTTC.

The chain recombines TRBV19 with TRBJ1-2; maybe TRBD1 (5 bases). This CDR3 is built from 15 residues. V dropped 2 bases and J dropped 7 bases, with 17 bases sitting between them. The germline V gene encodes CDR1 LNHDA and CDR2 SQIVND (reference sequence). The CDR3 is CASSILQARRAGYTF. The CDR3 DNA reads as TGTGCCAGTAGTATACTACAGGCCCGTCGTGCTGGCTACACCTTC.

The CDR3 region has the DNA TGTGCCAGTAGTATGGTTTGGGGACAGAGACTGAACACTGAAGCTTTCTTT. Translating it yields CASSMVWGQRLNTEAFF. The genes are TRBV19 and TRBJ1-1; TRBD1 matches at 7 bases. The CDR3 has 17 amino acids. Germline assignment: CDR1 LNHDA and CDR2 SQIVND (reference sequence). V shed 3 bases, J shed 0 bases, and the junction held 10 bases outside the gene matches.

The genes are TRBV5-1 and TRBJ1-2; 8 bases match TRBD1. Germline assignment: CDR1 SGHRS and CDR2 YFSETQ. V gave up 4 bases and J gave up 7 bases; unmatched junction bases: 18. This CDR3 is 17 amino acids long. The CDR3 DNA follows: TGCGCCAGCAGCCAAGGCGGGGGACAGGTAATCTCTGGTGGCTACACCTTC. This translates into CASSQGGGQVISGGYTF.

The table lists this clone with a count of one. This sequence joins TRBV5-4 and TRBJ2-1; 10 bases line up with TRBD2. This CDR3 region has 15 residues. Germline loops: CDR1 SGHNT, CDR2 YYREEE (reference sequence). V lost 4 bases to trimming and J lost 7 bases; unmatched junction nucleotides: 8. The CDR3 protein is CASSLTSGTANEQFF. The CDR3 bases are TGTGCCAGCAGCCTCACTAGCGGGACCGCGAATGAGCAGTTCTTC.

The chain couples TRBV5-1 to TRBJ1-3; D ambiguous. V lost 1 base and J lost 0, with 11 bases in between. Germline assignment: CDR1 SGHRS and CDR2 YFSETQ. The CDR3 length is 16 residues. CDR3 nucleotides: TGCGCCAGCAGCTTGACAGCCGCGTCCTCTGGAAACACCATATATTTT. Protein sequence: CASSLTAASSGNTIYF.

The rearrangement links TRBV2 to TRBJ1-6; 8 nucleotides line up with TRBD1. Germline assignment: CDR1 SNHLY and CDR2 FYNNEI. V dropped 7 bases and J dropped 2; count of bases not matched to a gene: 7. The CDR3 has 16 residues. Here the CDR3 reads CASKDRALTYNSPLHF. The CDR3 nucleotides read TGTGCCAGCAAGGACAGGGCTTTAACCTATAATTCACCCCTCCACTTT.

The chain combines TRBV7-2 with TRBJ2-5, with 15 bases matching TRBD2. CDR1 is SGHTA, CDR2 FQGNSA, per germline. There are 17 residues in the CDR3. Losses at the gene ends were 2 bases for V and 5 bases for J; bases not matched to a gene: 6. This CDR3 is CASSLSGLAGGGETQYF. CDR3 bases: TGTGCCAGCAGCTTAAGCGGACTAGCGGGAGGGGGGGAGACCCAGTACTTC.

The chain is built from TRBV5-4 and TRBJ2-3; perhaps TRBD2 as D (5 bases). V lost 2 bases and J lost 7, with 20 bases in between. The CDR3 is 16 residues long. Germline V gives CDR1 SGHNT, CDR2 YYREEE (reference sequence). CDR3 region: CASSLEDSLGMNTQYF. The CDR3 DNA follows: TGTGCCAGCAGCTTAGAGGACTCTCTTGGGATGAATACGCAGTATTTT. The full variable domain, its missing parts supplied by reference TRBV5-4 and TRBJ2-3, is ETGVTQSPTHLIKTRGQQVTLRCSSQSGHNTVSWYQQALGQGPQFIFQYYREEENGRGNFPPRFSGLQFPNYSSELNVNALELDDSALYLCASSLEDSLGMNTQYFGPGTRLTVL.

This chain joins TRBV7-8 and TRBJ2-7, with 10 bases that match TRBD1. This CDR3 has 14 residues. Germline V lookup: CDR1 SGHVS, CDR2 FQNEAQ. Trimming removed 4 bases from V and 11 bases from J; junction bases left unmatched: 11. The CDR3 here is CASSWSGQGNEKYF. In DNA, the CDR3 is TGTGCCAGCAGCTGGTCGGGACAGGGGAATGAGAAGTACTTC.

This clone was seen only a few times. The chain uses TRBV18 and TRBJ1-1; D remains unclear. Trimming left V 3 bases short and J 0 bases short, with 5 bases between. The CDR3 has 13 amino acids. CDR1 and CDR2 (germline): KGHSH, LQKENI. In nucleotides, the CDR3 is TGTGCCAGCTCACCTCAGATGAACACTGAAGCTTTCTTT. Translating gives CASSPQMNTEAFF.

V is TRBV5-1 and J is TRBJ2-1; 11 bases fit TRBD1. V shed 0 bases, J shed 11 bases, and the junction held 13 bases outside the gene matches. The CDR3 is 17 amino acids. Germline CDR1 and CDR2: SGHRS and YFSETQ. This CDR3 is CASSLAPGQGVNTKQFF. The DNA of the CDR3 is TGCGCCAGCAGCTTGGCCCCGGGACAGGGGGTTAATACAAAGCAGTTCTTC. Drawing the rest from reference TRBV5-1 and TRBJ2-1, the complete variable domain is KAGVTQTPRYLIKTRGQQVTLSCSPISGHRSVSWYQQTPGQGLQFLFEYFSETQRNKGNFPGRFSGRQFSNSRSEMNVSTLELGDSALYLCASSLAPGQGVNTKQFFGPGTRLTVL.

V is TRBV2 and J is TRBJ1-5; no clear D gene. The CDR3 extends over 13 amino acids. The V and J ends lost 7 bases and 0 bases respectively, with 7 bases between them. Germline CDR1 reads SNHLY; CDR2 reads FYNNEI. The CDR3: CASKPDSNQPQHF. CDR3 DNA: TGTGCCAGCAAACCAGATAGCAATCAGCCCCAGCATTTT.

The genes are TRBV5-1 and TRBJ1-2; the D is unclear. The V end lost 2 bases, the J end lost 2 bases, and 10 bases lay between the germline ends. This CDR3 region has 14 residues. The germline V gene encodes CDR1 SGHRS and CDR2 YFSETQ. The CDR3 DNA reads TGCGCCAGCAGCTTTGACACGAACAACTATGGCTACACCTTC. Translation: CASSFDTNNYGYTF.

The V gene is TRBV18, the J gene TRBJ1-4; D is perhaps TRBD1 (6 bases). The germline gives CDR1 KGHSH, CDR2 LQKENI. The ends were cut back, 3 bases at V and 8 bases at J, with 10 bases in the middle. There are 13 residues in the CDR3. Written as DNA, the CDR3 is TGTGCCAGCTCACCTTATACAGGGGAAAAACTGTTTTTT. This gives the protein CASSPYTGEKLFF. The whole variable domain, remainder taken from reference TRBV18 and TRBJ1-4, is NAGVMQNPRHLVRRRGQEARLRCSPMKGHSHVYWYRQLPEEGLKFMVYLQKENIIDESGMPKERFSAEFPKEGPSILRIQQVVRGDSAAYFCASSPYTGEKLFFGSGTQLSVL.

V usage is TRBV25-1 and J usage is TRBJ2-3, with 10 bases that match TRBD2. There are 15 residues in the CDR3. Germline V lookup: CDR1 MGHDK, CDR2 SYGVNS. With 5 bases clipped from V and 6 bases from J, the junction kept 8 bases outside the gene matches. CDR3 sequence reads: CASSSIAGGLDTQYF. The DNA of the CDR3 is TGTGCCAGCAGTTCAATAGCGGGAGGTTTGGATACGCAGTATTTT. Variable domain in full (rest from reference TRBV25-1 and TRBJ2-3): EADIYQTPRYLVIGTGKKITLECSQTMGHDKMYWYQQDPGMELHLIHYSYGVNSTEKGDLSSESTVSRIRTEHFPLTLESARPSHTSQYLCASSSIAGGLDTQYFGPGTRLTVL.

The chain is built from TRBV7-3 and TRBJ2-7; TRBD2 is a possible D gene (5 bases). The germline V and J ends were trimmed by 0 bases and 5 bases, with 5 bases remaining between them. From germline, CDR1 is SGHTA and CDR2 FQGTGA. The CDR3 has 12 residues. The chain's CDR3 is CASSLTGDEQYF. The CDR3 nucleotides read TGTGCCAGCAGCTTAACCGGGGACGAGCAGTACTTC.

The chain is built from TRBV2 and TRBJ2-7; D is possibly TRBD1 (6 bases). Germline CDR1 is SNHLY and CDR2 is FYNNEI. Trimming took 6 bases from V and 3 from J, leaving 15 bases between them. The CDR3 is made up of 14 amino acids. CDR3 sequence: CASSAQGHFYEQYF. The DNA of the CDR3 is TGTGCCAGCAGCGCCCAGGGACACTTCTACGAGCAGTACTTC.

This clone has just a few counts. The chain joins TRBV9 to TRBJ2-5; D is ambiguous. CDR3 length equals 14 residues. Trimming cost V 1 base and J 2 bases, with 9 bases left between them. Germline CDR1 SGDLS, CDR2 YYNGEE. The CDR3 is CASSVLASQETQYF. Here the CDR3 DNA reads TGTGCCAGCAGCGTATTAGCCAGTCAAGAGACCCAGTACTTC.

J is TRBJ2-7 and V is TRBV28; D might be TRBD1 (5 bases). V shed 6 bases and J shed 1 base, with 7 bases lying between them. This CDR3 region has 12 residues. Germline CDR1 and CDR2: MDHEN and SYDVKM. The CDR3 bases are TGTGCCAGCAGACAGGAATCCTACGAGCAGTACTTC. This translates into CASRQESYEQYF.